This TCR beta chain appears in the sequencing data of a study of CD8 T cells in Susac syndrome. Study overall: Within the sequenced group of Susac syndrome patients, six showed active disease and eight or nine were in remission. Notes on the study in general: Susac-specific public clones in total CD8+ repertoires numbered 15 to 20; in CD8+ TEMRA repertoires, they numbered about five. The authors acknowledged that the study's TCR sequencing and HLA analysis involved relatively few individuals.

Turning to this clonotype: What it binds is not known.

RNA, at about 0.45 to 1 ug, was reverse transcribed with random hexamers. Amplification of TCR beta CDR3 across 54 Vbeta and 13 Jbeta was performed with immunoSEQ multiplex PCR. TCRdb ran MiXCR on the immunoSEQ multiplex PCR reads and lists one entry per CDR3 protein. Of some 120,000 distinct CDR3 sequences listed, around 94% are singletons. Germline CDR1 reads LNHDA; CDR2 reads SQIVND (reference sequence). This CDR3 is built from 14 residues. V trimming: 3 bases; J trimming: 4 bases; junction bases outside the gene matches: 4. Material: CD8+ T cells from PBMCs. This chain links TRBV19 with TRBJ2-7, with 9 bases fitting TRBD1. The TCR originated in a human donor with Susac syndrome. CDR3 nucleotides: TGTGCCAGTAGTATCGGGACAGGGAATTACGAGCAGTACTTC. This translates into CASSIGTGNYEQYF.